This TCR beta chain was sequenced in a study of T cell repertoires in cytomegalovirus infection (dated by TCRdb to between 2019 and 2020). Context from the whole study: The HLA type of each donor mattered for the analysis, because public TCR beta signatures pointed to carriage of CMV infection along with the matching HLA type.

This clonotype was detected a few times. There is no known antigen for this receptor. No much larger clone exists at a distance of one base, and base qualities are not known. What the authors observed across the whole study: In the ex vivo response, HLA-C-restricted CMV-specific TCR beta clonotypes were dominant, and in two of eight donors the single most frequent clonotype came from this HLA-C-restricted group. Cumulative frequency of public TCR beta family members discriminated carriers of CMV infection plus the relevant HLA type in this cohort and an independent 352-donor cohort.

Sequencing took place on an Illumina HiSeq 1500. Using fastp trimming at Q25 and MiXCR clonotype assembly, TCRdb reanalyzed the public sequencing data and kept in-frame beta chains. Every entry covers one CDR3 protein and lists the most common genes and DNA from its rows. Here the sample has about 310,000 distinct CDR3 sequences; about a sixth occur a single time. More than 10% of the sample rests with the top ten. Looking up the germline V gene yields CDR1 SNHLY and CDR2 FYNNEI. The CDR3 has 19 amino acids, counting the end cysteine and phenylalanine. The sequence is cut down to CDR3 DNA, 57 bases in frame from base 1. V drops 0 bases and J drops 3 bases, leaving 21 bases in between.

The sequenced sample consisted of PBMCs. Here the chain combines TRBV2 and TRBJ1-3, with TRBD1 as a weak D call on 5 bases. This TCR came from a human donor in good health (CMV status not recorded). Some clones in this sample may be carry-over from other donors' samples. CDR3 region: CASSEAVDWGPGVGNTIYF. The DNA sequence is as follows: TGTGCCAGCAGTGAAGCAGTCGATTGGGGTCCGGGGGTTGGAAACACCATATATTTT. The CDR3 plus the reference TRBV2 and TRBJ1-3 genes for the other parts give the full variable domain: EPEVTQTPSHQVTQMGQEVILRCVPISNHLYFYWYRQILGQKVEFLVSFYNNEISEKSEIFDDQFSVERPDGSNFTLKIRSTKLEDSAMYFCASSEAVDWGPGVGNTIYFGEGSWLTVV.